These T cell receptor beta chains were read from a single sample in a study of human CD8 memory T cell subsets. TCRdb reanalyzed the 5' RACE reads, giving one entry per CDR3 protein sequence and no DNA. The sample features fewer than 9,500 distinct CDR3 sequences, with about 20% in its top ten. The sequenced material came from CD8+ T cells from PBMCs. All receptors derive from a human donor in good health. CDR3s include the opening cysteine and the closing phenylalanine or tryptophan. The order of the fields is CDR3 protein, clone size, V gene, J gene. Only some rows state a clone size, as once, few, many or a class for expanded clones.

cdr3_aa: CASRNPDDEQYF; clone_size: medium-sized; v_call: TRBV6-6; j_call: TRBJ2-7
cdr3_aa: CASSWMEGEQFF; clone_size: NA; v_call: TRBV11-2; j_call: TRBJ2-1
cdr3_aa: CAISETGTGGSQETQYF; clone_size: NA; v_call: TRBV10-3; j_call: TRBJ2-5
cdr3_aa: CASSSGLAGNTDTQYF; clone_size: NA; v_call: TRBV7-9; j_call: TRBJ2-3
cdr3_aa: CSVSPGNTEAFF; clone_size: NA; v_call: TRBV29-1; j_call: TRBJ1-1
cdr3_aa: CASSDSGESTGELFF; clone_size: large; v_call: TRBV6-4; j_call: TRBJ2-2
cdr3_aa: CASSLGGDNSPLHF; clone_size: NA; v_call: TRBV7-3; j_call: TRBJ1-6
cdr3_aa: CASTPRAEETQYF; clone_size: medium-sized; v_call: TRBV6-2/TRBV6-3; j_call: TRBJ2-5
cdr3_aa: CASSQEGGNSPLHF; clone_size: large; v_call: TRBV4-1; j_call: TRBJ1-6
cdr3_aa: CSAEGLIQETQYF; clone_size: NA; v_call: TRBV29-1; j_call: TRBJ2-5
cdr3_aa: CASSKVGRVWNEQFF; clone_size: NA; v_call: TRBV21-1; j_call: TRBJ2-1
cdr3_aa: CASSQGMRAFEAFF; clone_size: NA; v_call: TRBV4-1; j_call: TRBJ1-1
cdr3_aa: CASSDSAGMTEAFF; clone_size: NA; v_call: TRBV6-4; j_call: TRBJ1-1
cdr3_aa: CASSYNRERSYNEQFF; clone_size: medium-sized; v_call: TRBV6-2/TRBV6-3; j_call: TRBJ2-1
cdr3_aa: CASSSLPLENTGELFF; clone_size: NA; v_call: TRBV6-2/TRBV6-3; j_call: TRBJ2-2
cdr3_aa: CASSLPGWGYEQYF; clone_size: NA; v_call: TRBV28; j_call: TRBJ2-7
cdr3_aa: CASSLARGTYNEQFF; clone_size: NA; v_call: TRBV28; j_call: TRBJ2-1
cdr3_aa: CASSAGNTEAFF; clone_size: NA; v_call: TRBV25-1; j_call: TRBJ1-1
cdr3_aa: CASMSRTSGRGEQFF; clone_size: NA; v_call: TRBV6-6; j_call: TRBJ2-1
cdr3_aa: CASSLEGLAATYNEQFF; clone_size: NA; v_call: TRBV28; j_call: TRBJ2-1
cdr3_aa: CASSGEVGADTQYF; clone_size: NA; v_call: TRBV4-3; j_call: TRBJ2-3
cdr3_aa: CSARSGLSYEQYF; clone_size: NA; v_call: TRBV20-1; j_call: TRBJ2-7
cdr3_aa: CASSFGTASYEQYF; clone_size: NA; v_call: TRBV12-3/TRBV12-4; j_call: TRBJ2-7